These 9 T cell receptor beta chains share one sample of origin, sequenced in a study of blood T cell repertoires in COVID-19. TCRdb keeps only in-frame clones here, not all; method: immunoSEQ multiplex PCR. The sample has a few hundred thousand clones, 70% to 90% seen once. Material: PBMCs or T cells enriched from blood (not recorded which). The source of these receptors is a woman younger than 30 who had been exposed to COVID-19.

The chain recombines TRBV4-1 with TRBJ2-3; 7 bases match TRBD2. The CDR3 is 15 amino acids. The junction had 12 bases not matched to a gene; V was cut back by 8 bases and J by 4 bases. CDR1 is MGHRA, CDR2 YSYEKL, per germline. CDR3 protein: CASRSEREGPDTQYF. The CDR3 DNA reads TGCGCCAGCCGATCAGAGAGGGAGGGACCAGATACGCAGTATTTT.

Only one count was recorded for this clone. The chain links TRBV6-4 to TRBJ2-7; a weak D match, TRBD2 (7 bases). The CDR3 totals 15 residues. Looked up from germline, CDR1 is MRHNA and CDR2 is SNTAGT. Trimming took 2 bases from V and 2 from J, leaving 13 bases between them. DNA of the CDR3: TGTGCCAGCAGTGACGGCGCGGGGGCCCCCTACGAGCAGTACTTC. It encodes CASSDGAGAPYEQYF.

The chain is built from TRBV10-2 and TRBJ2-7; 7 bases agree with TRBD1. V lost 3 bases and J lost 5; bases outside the gene matches: 10. In germline, CDR1 is WSHSY, CDR2 SAAADI. The CDR3 sequence is 15 residues long. The CDR3 nucleotides read TGCGCCAGCAGTGACCGGGACAGACAATCCGACGAGCAGTACTTC. Its protein product is CASSDRDRQSDEQYF.

The genes are TRBV18 and TRBJ2-7, with a weak D call TRBD1 (6 bases). CDR3 length: 13 amino acids. V was trimmed by 6 bases and J by 2 bases, leaving 11 bases between them. Germline values: CDR1 KGHSH, CDR2 LQKENI. The CDR3 region has the DNA TGTGCCAGCTCCCCGACAGGCCCCTACGAGCAGTACTTC. Protein sequence: CASSPTGPYEQYF.

V gene TRBV4-1 combines with J gene TRBJ1-1; D may be TRBD1 (6 bases). The CDR3 extends over 18 amino acids. Germline lookup yields CDR1 MGHRA and CDR2 YSYEKL. V lost 1 base to trimming and J lost 3 bases, with 21 bases between them. The CDR3 sequence is CASSQVGTRTQYYTEAFF. DNA of the CDR3: TGCGCCAGCAGCCAAGTAGGGACAAGGACACAGTATTACACTGAAGCTTTCTTT.

This clone was seen a single time. The chain combines TRBV2 with TRBJ2-6, with TRBD1 as a possible D gene (6 bases). The germline V gene has CDR1 SNHLY and CDR2 FYNNEI. V shed 7 bases and J shed 2 bases, with 9 bases lying between them. The CDR3 runs to 14 residues. The DNA of the CDR3 is TGTGCCAGCAAACCAGGGGCTGGGGCCAACGTCCTGACTTTC. It is translated as CASKPGAGANVLTF. The full variable domain, rest sourced from reference TRBV2 and TRBJ2-6, is EPEVTQTPSHQVTQMGQEVILRCVPISNHLYFYWYRQILGQKVEFLVSFYNNEISEKSEIFDDQFSVERPDGSNFTLKIRSTKLEDSAMYFCASKPGAGANVLTFGAGSRLTVL.

The chain has TRBV7-2 and TRBJ2-2; TRBD1 is a possible D gene (5 bases). Germline V CDR1 and CDR2: SGHTA, FQGNSA. V lost 11 bases and J 5 bases, leaving 15 bases between the germline ends. This CDR3 comprises 13 residues. CDR3: CASGATGTGELFF. The CDR3 bases are TGTGCCTCCGGAGCAACAGGAACCGGGGAGCTGTTTTTT. Based on the CDR3 plus reference TRBV7-2 and TRBJ2-2, the full variable domain is GAGVSQSPSNKVTEKGKDVELRCDPISGHTALYWYRQSLGQGLEFLIYFQGNSAPDKSGLPSDRFSAERTGGSVSTLTIQRTQQEDSAVYLCASGATGTGELFFGEGSRLTVL.

The DNA of the CDR3 is TGTGCCAGCTCACCAAACGTCGACAGCACTGAAGCTTTCTTT. Translating gives CASSPNVDSTEAFF. The rearrangement links TRBV18 to TRBJ1-1, with a weak D call TRBD1 (5 bases). Looked up from germline, CDR1 is KGHSH and CDR2 is LQKENI. V was cut by 2 bases and J by 4 bases, with 11 bases left in between. This CDR3 has 14 residues.

CDR3 protein: CATCERATAYEQYF. As DNA, the CDR3 is TGTGCCACCTGTGAGCGGGCAACCGCCTACGAGCAGTACTTC. This chain links TRBV2 with TRBJ2-7; a weak D match, TRBD2 (6 bases). Trimming cost V 10 bases and J 2 bases, with 18 bases left between them. Germline V gene lookup returns CDR1 SNHLY and CDR2 FYNNEI. This CDR3 is built from 14 residues.